These T cell receptor beta chains were read from a single sample in a study of T cell responses to AZD1222 COVID-19 vaccine. Measured with immunoSEQ multiplex PCR; TCRdb has only the in-frame clones, and not every one. The sample has 150,000 or so clones, about nine tenths seen once. The source material was peripheral blood, sampled on day 0 of AZD1222 vaccination. Source of these receptors: an adult in good health. Both conserved end residues are part of each CDR3. Each record gives: J gene, D gene, clone size, V gene, CDR3 DNA, CDR3 protein. D genes are given only for firm matches. Clone size is given for some rows only: seen once, a few or many times, or a class if the clone is expanded.

J gene: TRBJ1-2
D gene: TRBD1
clone size: .
V gene: TRBV5-4
CDR3 DNA: TGTGCCAGCAGCTTGGTGGGGACAGGGTATGGCTACACCTTC
CDR3 protein: CASSLVGTGYGYTF

J gene: TRBJ2-7
D gene: .
clone size: few
V gene: TRBV30
CDR3 DNA: TGTGCCTGGAGTACCCAAAACTACGAGCAGTACTTC
CDR3 protein: CAWSTQNYEQYF

J gene: TRBJ1-5
D gene: .
clone size: .
V gene: TRBV5-1
CDR3 DNA: TGCGCCAGCAGCTCTGGGGTGGGGCCGAGCAATCAGCCCCAGCATTTT
CDR3 protein: CASSSGVGPSNQPQHF

J gene: TRBJ2-1
D gene: .
clone size: .
V gene: TRBV5-8
CDR3 DNA: TGTGCCAGCAGCTTTCGGAGTGAGCAGTTCTTC
CDR3 protein: CASSFRSEQFF

J gene: TRBJ2-7
D gene: TRBD2
clone size: .
V gene: TRBV28
CDR3 DNA: TGTGCCAGCAGTTTTGACCCGGGGGGGCGAAACGAGCAGTACTTC
CDR3 protein: CASSFDPGGRNEQYF

J gene: TRBJ1-4
D gene: .
clone size: once
V gene: TRBV13
CDR3 DNA: TGTGCCAGCAGCCCGCAAAACGGCAGGGGTGAAAAACTGTTTTTT
CDR3 protein: CASSPQNGRGEKLFF

J gene: TRBJ2-2
D gene: .
clone size: once
V gene: TRBV18
CDR3 DNA: TGTGCCAGCTCACCCAGGGAGGGGGCAAGCACCGGGGAGCTGTTTTTT
CDR3 protein: CASSPREGASTGELFF

J gene: TRBJ1-1
D gene: .
clone size: .
V gene: TRBV5-6
CDR3 DNA: TGTGCCAGCAGCTTGAGGGAAGGCACTGAAGCTTTCTTT
CDR3 protein: CASSLREGTEAFF

J gene: TRBJ1-1
D gene: .
clone size: .
V gene: TRBV2
CDR3 DNA: TGTGCCAGCAGTGGGCAGGGAGGGATGACTGAAGCTTTCTTT
CDR3 protein: CASSGQGGMTEAFF

J gene: TRBJ1-4
D gene: TRBD1
clone size: .
V gene: TRBV3-1/TRBV3-2
CDR3 DNA: TGTGCCAGCAGCCAAGATCCGGACAGGGGTGAAAAACTGTTTTTT
CDR3 protein: CASSQDPDRGEKLFF

J gene: TRBJ1-6
D gene: .
clone size: .
V gene: TRBV6-4
CDR3 DNA: TGTGCCAGCATGGGCAGGCTAAATTCACCCCTCCACTTT
CDR3 protein: CASMGRLNSPLHF

J gene: TRBJ1-5
D gene: .
clone size: .
V gene: TRBV6-2/TRBV6-3
CDR3 DNA: TGTGCCAGCAGTTACTCGGAGAATCAGCCCCAGCATTTT
CDR3 protein: CASSYSENQPQHF

J gene: TRBJ2-3
D gene: TRBD1
clone size: .
V gene: TRBV19
CDR3 DNA: TGTGCCAGTAAAGGGACAGGGGCGGCAGATACGCAGTATTTT
CDR3 protein: CASKGTGAADTQYF

J gene: TRBJ2-5
D gene: TRBD2
clone size: .
V gene: TRBV5-1
CDR3 DNA: TGCGCCAGCAGCTTGGGGACTAGCGGACAAGAGACCCAGTACTTC
CDR3 protein: CASSLGTSGQETQYF

J gene: TRBJ2-1
D gene: .
clone size: .
V gene: TRBV6-1
CDR3 DNA: TGTGCCAGCAGTGAATATGGAGGGGGCGCGACGTTAAACAATGAGCAGTTCTTC
CDR3 protein: CASSEYGGGATLNNEQFF

J gene: TRBJ2-2
D gene: .
clone size: .
V gene: TRBV5-1
CDR3 DNA: TGCGCCAGCAGTGATGGGGTCGGGGCCGGGGAGCTGTTTTTT
CDR3 protein: CASSDGVGAGELFF

J gene: TRBJ1-4
D gene: TRBD1
clone size: few
V gene: TRBV5-1
CDR3 DNA: TGCGCCAGCAGCCCGGGGGTCGGTGACAGGGGGCTATCTAATGAAAAACTGTTTTTT
CDR3 protein: CASSPGVGDRGLSNEKLFF

J gene: TRBJ1-1
D gene: .
clone size: .
V gene: TRBV24-1
CDR3 DNA: TGTGCCACCAGTGATGTTGGGAACACTGAAGCTTTCTTT
CDR3 protein: CATSDVGNTEAFF

J gene: TRBJ1-5
D gene: .
clone size: .
V gene: TRBV7-9
CDR3 DNA: TGTGCCAGCAGCCCCGACTGGCGGAGCAATCAGCCCCAGCATTTT
CDR3 protein: CASSPDWRSNQPQHF

J gene: TRBJ2-4
D gene: .
clone size: .
V gene: TRBV7-8
CDR3 DNA: TGTGCCAGCAGCTTAGTACCCAGGGACATTCAGTACTTC
CDR3 protein: CASSLVPRDIQYF

J gene: TRBJ2-1
D gene: TRBD2
clone size: .
V gene: TRBV10-1
CDR3 DNA: TGCGCCAGCAGTGTGGAGACTAGCGGGGGTGGCTACAATGAGCAGTTCTTC
CDR3 protein: CASSVETSGGGYNEQFF

J gene: TRBJ1-6
D gene: TRBD1
clone size: .
V gene: TRBV6-5
CDR3 DNA: TGTGCTTCTACGGACAGGAATTCACCCCTCCACTTT
CDR3 protein: CASTDRNSPLHF

J gene: TRBJ1-5
D gene: .
clone size: .
V gene: TRBV28
CDR3 DNA: TGTGCCAGCAGTGGGGGTAGCCAGCCCCAGCATTTT
CDR3 protein: CASSGGSQPQHF

J gene: TRBJ1-1
D gene: .
clone size: .
V gene: TRBV6-5
CDR3 DNA: TGTGCCAGCAACCACGGGCTCGGAGACACTGAAGCTTTCTTT
CDR3 protein: CASNHGLGDTEAFF

J gene: TRBJ1-3
D gene: .
clone size: .
V gene: TRBV21-1
CDR3 DNA: TGTGCCAGCAGCAAGGGGGGGGTTCAGCTGAGCTCTGGAAACACCATATATTTT
CDR3 protein: CASSKGGVQLSSGNTIYF

J gene: TRBJ2-2
D gene: TRBD2
clone size: .
V gene: TRBV2
CDR3 DNA: TGTGCCAGCAGTCTAATGGAGCGGGGGGGCTTTTTCCCCGGGGAGCTGTTTTTT
CDR3 protein: CASSLMERGGFFPGELFF

J gene: TRBJ2-2
D gene: TRBD1
clone size: once
V gene: TRBV24-1
CDR3 DNA: TGTGCCACCAGTGCTCAGGGGGTGGCCGGGGAGCTGTTTTTT
CDR3 protein: CATSAQGVAGELFF

J gene: TRBJ2-7
D gene: TRBD1
clone size: .
V gene: TRBV5-6
CDR3 DNA: TGTGCCAGCAGCCCGACAGGACAGGGGAGGCACGAGCAGTACTTC
CDR3 protein: CASSPTGQGRHEQYF

J gene: TRBJ2-7
D gene: TRBD1
clone size: .
V gene: TRBV19
CDR3 DNA: TGTGCCAGTAGATTGCGAACAGGGGGCGCGAACGAGCAGTACTTC
CDR3 protein: CASRLRTGGANEQYF

J gene: TRBJ2-5
D gene: TRBD1
clone size: .
V gene: TRBV15
CDR3 DNA: TGTGCCACCAGCAGAGAGCCCGCCAGGGGGAGACAAGAGACCCAGTACTTC
CDR3 protein: CATSREPARGRQETQYF

J gene: TRBJ1-5
D gene: .
clone size: .
V gene: TRBV24-1
CDR3 DNA: TGTGCCACCAGTGATCGCACTCGGACCCGGGACAAAAATCAGCCCCAGCATTTT
CDR3 protein: CATSDRTRTRDKNQPQHF

J gene: TRBJ1-6
D gene: .
clone size: .
V gene: TRBV25-1
CDR3 DNA: TGTGCCAGCAGTGAAGACCCCTTCGATAATTCACCCCTCCACTTT
CDR3 protein: CASSEDPFDNSPLHF

J gene: TRBJ2-1
D gene: .
clone size: .
V gene: TRBV6-5
CDR3 DNA: TGTGCCAGCAGTTTTACCCCGGGGGCCTCCTACAATGAGCAGTTCTTC
CDR3 protein: CASSFTPGASYNEQFF

J gene: TRBJ2-1
D gene: .
clone size: .
V gene: TRBV24-1
CDR3 DNA: TGTGCCACCAGTGCCCGCGGGGGCACTGGGGAGCAGTTCTTC
CDR3 protein: CATSARGGTGEQFF

J gene: TRBJ2-1
D gene: .
clone size: .
V gene: TRBV9
CDR3 DNA: TGTGCCAGCGCTCGTAGGGGGGGTAATGAGCAGTTCTTC
CDR3 protein: CASARRGGNEQFF

J gene: TRBJ2-7
D gene: TRBD1
clone size: .
V gene: TRBV6-5
CDR3 DNA: TGTGCCAGCAGTTACGTAGGACAGGTAGGCTACGAGCAGTACTTC
CDR3 protein: CASSYVGQVGYEQYF

J gene: TRBJ1-6
D gene: TRBD1
clone size: .
V gene: TRBV7-9
CDR3 DNA: TGTGCCAGCAGCTTAGAGTCCAGGGGGCCGAATTCACCCCTCCACTTT
CDR3 protein: CASSLESRGPNSPLHF

J gene: TRBJ1-1
D gene: .
clone size: .
V gene: TRBV7-2
CDR3 DNA: TGTGCCAGCAGCTTAAGTCCGGGGGAAAGAGTAGCTTTCTTT
CDR3 protein: CASSLSPGERVAFF

J gene: TRBJ2-3
D gene: TRBD2
clone size: .
V gene: TRBV5-1
CDR3 DNA: TGCGCCAGCAGCTTGGTAGCAGCGGGGGGGCCGTCAGATACGCAGTATTTT
CDR3 protein: CASSLVAAGGPSDTQYF